Following are 20 T cell receptor beta chains from one sample sequenced in a study of shared clonotypes between healthy human individuals. It was CD45RO-negative cells, positively selected for CCR7, that made up naive CD8 cells, with terminally differentiated effector memory CD45RA+ cells excluded. The table came from immunoSEQ multiplex PCR; TCRdb's copy has only in-frame clones and leaves some out. The repertoire holds roughly 590,000 clones, with roughly 96% as singletons. The specimen sequenced was naive CD8+ T cells sorted from blood. The source is a woman aged 25 to 39 in good health.

Notes on this clone: Other DNA sequences in the same sample also yield this CDR3. The rearrangement joins TRBV2 to TRBJ2-7, with 7 bases that match TRBD1. The CDR3 sequence is 16 residues long. CDR1 is SNHLY, CDR2 FYNNEI, per germline. V was clipped by 8 bases and J by 3 bases; unmatched bases: 16. CDR3 coding DNA: TGTGCCAGCCCAGTTACCCCCGGGACAGAGGACTACGAGCAGTACTTC. It is translated as CASPVTPGTEDYEQYF.

V usage is TRBV28 and J usage is TRBJ2-1; D is possibly TRBD2 (6 bases). The CDR3 has 15 residues. The germline gives CDR1 MDHEN, CDR2 SYDVKM. V was clipped by 3 bases and J by 2 bases, with 11 bases between them. The chain's CDR3 is CASSFRGTAYNEQFF. DNA of the CDR3: TGTGCCAGCAGTTTTCGCGGGACCGCCTACAATGAGCAGTTCTTC.

J is TRBJ2-1 and V is TRBV5-8; a weak D match, TRBD2 (6 bases). Germline CDR1 SGHTS, CDR2 YDEGEE. V gave up 2 bases and J gave up 2 bases, with 8 bases separating them. CDR3 length: 14 residues. The chain's CDR3 is CASSLGGAYNEQFF. CDR3 bases: TGTGCCAGCAGCTTAGGCGGGGCCTACAATGAGCAGTTCTTC.

The V gene is TRBV27, the J gene TRBJ1-2, with TRBD1 identical over 7 bases. The V gene end was trimmed by 2 bases and the J gene end by 6 bases; junction bases not matched to a gene: 6. The germline V gene encodes CDR1 MNHEY and CDR2 SMNVEV (reference sequence). The CDR3 has 14 amino acids. CDR3: CASSLIRDSDGYTF. DNA for the CDR3: TGTGCCAGCAGTTTAATTAGGGACAGCGATGGCTACACCTTC.

The V gene is TRBV19, the J gene TRBJ1-1; D remains unclear. With 7 bases removed from V and 3 bases from J, the gap between germline ends came to 12 bases. The germline gives CDR1 LNHDA, CDR2 SQIVND (reference sequence). The CDR3 runs to 13 residues. The CDR3 nucleotides are TGTGCCAGTACTTATGCGGGGTACACTGAAGCTTTCTTT. It yields the protein CASTYAGYTEAFF.

V and J are TRBV5-1 and TRBJ2-7; 7 nucleotides align to TRBD2. The V gene's germline CDR1 is SGHRS and CDR2 YFSETQ. Trimming removed 0 bases from V and 6 bases from J; junction bases left unmatched: 3. The CDR3 consists of 13 residues. Written as DNA, the CDR3 is TGCGCCAGCAGCTTGGGACTAGCAGGCGAGCAGTACTTC. Translation: CASSLGLAGEQYF.

The table lists this clone with a count of one. V is TRBV7-9 and J is TRBJ2-5; 7 bases fit TRBD1. Trimming removed 0 bases from V and 5 bases from J; junction bases left unmatched: 9. The CDR3 has 16 residues. Germline V CDR1 and CDR2: SEHNR, FQNEAQ (reference sequence). This CDR3 is CASSLALGPQGETQYF. The CDR3 coding sequence is TGTGCCAGCAGCTTAGCGCTTGGACCACAGGGGGAGACCCAGTACTTC.

The V call is TRBV14, the J call TRBJ2-1; TRBD2 matches 8 bases. V shed 3 bases, J shed 10 bases, and the junction held 5 bases outside the gene matches. This CDR3 contains 13 residues. Germline values: CDR1 SGHDN, CDR2 FVKESK. The chain's CDR3 is CASSQRAGVEQFF. In DNA form, the CDR3 reads TGTGCCAGCAGCCAGCGAGCGGGAGTGGAGCAGTTCTTC.

This chain joins TRBV7-8 and TRBJ2-7; no firm D call. Trimming cost V 0 bases and J 3 bases, with 9 bases left between them. Germline-derived CDR1 and CDR2 are SGHVS and FQNEAQ. The CDR3 is made up of 14 amino acids. The CDR3 loop reads CASSLALQDYEQYF. In DNA, the CDR3 is TGTGCCAGCAGCTTAGCTCTGCAGGACTACGAGCAGTACTTC.

The chain uses TRBV7-8 and TRBJ2-2; TRBD1 agrees at 8 bases. This CDR3 is built from 14 residues. The germline V gene has CDR1 SGHVS and CDR2 FQNEAQ. The junction had 7 bases not matched to a gene; V was cut back by 8 bases and J by 5 bases. The CDR3 DNA reads TGTGCCAGCCCCGGACAGGGAAGGACCGGGGAGCTGTTTTTT. Protein sequence: CASPGQGRTGELFF.

The V and J genes are TRBV28 and TRBJ1-2; D is ambiguous. V dropped 3 bases and J dropped 2 bases, with 7 bases sitting between them. Per the germline V gene, CDR1 is MDHEN and CDR2 is SYDVKM. The length of the CDR3 is 13 residues. CDR3 amino acids: CASSFRLNYGYTF. The CDR3 bases are TGTGCCAGCAGTTTTAGGCTGAACTATGGCTACACCTTC.

Points on this clone: Other DNA sequences from this sample encode an identical CDR3 as well. The chain is built from TRBV9 and TRBJ2-7; 8 positions match TRBD2. The junction had 6 bases not matched to a gene; V was cut back by 4 bases and J by 3 bases. CDR3 length: 14 residues. The germline V gene has CDR1 SGDLS and CDR2 YYNGEE. The CDR3 DNA sequence: TGTGCCAGCAGCCCAGGACTAGCTGGCTACGAGCAGTACTTC. This gives the protein CASSPGLAGYEQYF.

The chain combines TRBV11-2 with TRBJ1-1; D is uncertain. From germline, CDR1 is SGHAT and CDR2 FQNNGV. Trimming removed 5 bases at V and 4 bases at J, with 8 bases between. This CDR3 contains 12 residues. The CDR3 DNA reads TGTGCCAGCAGCCTCTGGAGCACTGAAGCTTTCTTT. Encoded protein: CASSLWSTEAFF.

The CDR3 coding sequence is TGTGCCAGCAGCTTAAGGGAGTACGAGCAGTACTTC. Encoded protein: CASSLREYEQYF. This rearrangement joins TRBV13 to TRBJ2-7; D is possibly TRBD2 (5 bases). The CDR3 loop spans 12 amino acids. Per the germline V gene, CDR1 is PRHDT and CDR2 is FYEKMQ (reference sequence). Trimming took 2 bases from V and 4 from J, leaving 6 bases between them.

This chain joins TRBV6-1 and TRBJ1-5; perhaps TRBD1 as D (6 bases). The CDR3 contains 15 residues. The V end lost 3 bases, the J end lost 6 bases, and 15 bases lay between the germline ends. Germline V gives CDR1 MNHNS, CDR2 SASEGT. Written as DNA, the CDR3 is TGTGCCAGCAGTGATACCCAGGGGATTGGTCAGCCCCAGCATTTT. It is translated as CASSDTQGIGQPQHF.

The chain carries TRBV28 and TRBJ2-7, with TRBD1 identical over 7 bases. Unmatched junction bases numbered 14, after V lost 5 bases and J lost 4 bases. Germline V lookup: CDR1 MDHEN, CDR2 SYDVKM. The CDR3 has 16 amino acids. CDR3 residues: CASSPTGRASLYEQYF. For the CDR3, the DNA is TGTGCCAGCAGTCCGACAGGGCGCGCATCGTTATACGAGCAGTACTTC.

CDR3 sequence: CASSVNRNSGANVLTF. DNA for the CDR3: TGTGCCAGCAGCGTAAACCGGAACTCTGGGGCCAACGTCCTGACTTTC. The chain joins TRBV9 to TRBJ2-6; no firm D call. Germline V gene data show CDR1 as SGDLS and CDR2 as YYNGEE. The CDR3 runs to 16 residues. V was cut by 1 base and J by 0 bases, with 8 bases left in between.

The chain is built from TRBV4-1 and TRBJ2-7; D not resolved. This CDR3 has 17 amino acids. Per germline, CDR1 MGHRA and CDR2 YSYEKL. With 0 bases removed from V and 9 bases from J, the gap between germline ends came to 24 bases. The CDR3 bases are TGCGCCAGCAGCCAAGACGGATCGCCGACTGGTCCCCCAGGGCAGTACTTC. Amino acids: CASSQDGSPTGPPGQYF.

The chain couples TRBV28 to TRBJ1-1; D perhaps matches TRBD1 (6 bases). Germline V gene sequence: CDR1 MDHEN, CDR2 SYDVKM. CDR3 length equals 14 residues. V shed 7 bases and J shed 6 bases, with 18 bases lying between them. CDR3: CASIGFRGGSEAFF. The CDR3 nucleotides read TGTGCCAGCATAGGGTTCAGGGGAGGTTCTGAAGCTTTCTTT.

The CDR3 DNA sequence: TGTGCCAGCAGTTTAATGGGGGGTTGGGCCCAAGAGACCCAGTACTTC. Its protein is CASSLMGGWAQETQYF. This chain uses TRBV28 with TRBJ2-5, with D perhaps TRBD2 (6 bases). CDR1 and CDR2 (germline): MDHEN, SYDVKM. This CDR3 contains 16 residues. Trimming removed 2 bases at V and 1 base at J, with 14 bases between.